This TCR beta chain was captured in a study of blood T cell repertoires in COVID-19. The wider study: Sample material is recorded as cDNA or gDNA derived from T cells, B-cell-depleted T cells, or PBMCs.

This CDR3 has 15 amino acids. The germline V gene encodes CDR1 SGHRS and CDR2 YFSETQ. Between the trimmed V and J ends, which lost 1 base and 4 bases, there was a span of 12 bases. This table comes from immunoSEQ multiplex PCR, and its TCRdb copy is limited to in-frame clones, with some not included. The sample contains 200,000 to 250,000 clones, roughly 84% of which appear only once. This TCR derives from a man aged 40-55 years with acute or convalescent COVID-19. The V call is TRBV5-1, the J call TRBJ2-1, with TRBD1 as a possible D gene (6 bases). The sequencing sample was made of peripheral blood. CDR3 loop: CASSLPRQEYNEQFF. CDR3 nucleotide sequence: TGCGCCAGCAGCTTGCCGAGACAGGAGTACAATGAGCAGTTCTTC.